A single sample is the source of the 10 T cell receptor beta chains below, sequenced in a study of T-cell memory formation after mild COVID-19. Each CDR3 protein gets one entry after TCRdb re-called the 5' RACE reads with MiXCR. The profile shows over 150,000 distinct CDR3 sequences, over 10% of them singletons. Sequencing was done on a sample of PBMCs or a T cell subset sorted from them (not recorded which). These receptors all stem from a man in his late teens or twenties who had mild COVID-19 (a few samples of this study predate the infection). Cell type and time point are not known.

The rearrangement joins TRBV12-3 or TRBV12-4 to TRBJ1-3; weak D call: TRBD1 (5 bases). The CDR3 is 17 residues long. V was trimmed by 1 base and J by 4 bases, leaving 17 bases between them. The DNA for the CDR3 is TGTGCCAGCAGTTTAGATTCGTGGGGGTATGGAGGAAACACCATATATTTT. Protein product: CASSLDSWGYGGNTIYF.

This clonotype has more than one count but fewer than ten. This chain uses TRBV4-2 with TRBJ1-6; the D is unclear. V was cut by 0 bases and J by 0 bases, with 6 bases left in between. There are 16 residues in the CDR3. From germline, CDR1 is LGHNA and CDR2 YNFKEQ. The CDR3 DNA is TGTGCCAGCAGCCAAGAAGCCGGCTCCTATAATTCACCCCTCCACTTT. This sequence encodes CASSQEAGSYNSPLHF.

The V and J genes are TRBV27 and TRBJ1-2; D gene unclear. The CDR3 covers 12 residues. Germline V gene lookup returns CDR1 MNHEY and CDR2 SMNVEV (reference sequence). V gave up 4 bases and J gave up 7 bases, with 10 bases separating them. DNA of the CDR3: TGTGCCAGCAGTTCTCCGGGCGTTGGCTACACCTTC. This encodes CASSSPGVGYTF.

There are a few counts of this clonotype. The chain couples TRBV9 to TRBJ1-1; D is ambiguous. Germline V gene lookup returns CDR1 SGDLS and CDR2 YYNGEE. V lost 3 bases, J lost 1 base, and 7 bases lay in between. The CDR3 contains 13 residues. The CDR3 region is CASSADKNTEAFF. Here the CDR3 DNA reads TGTGCCAGCAGCGCCGACAAGAACACTGAAGCTTTCTTT.

The chain joins TRBV18 to TRBJ2-1, with D possibly TRBD1 on 6 matching bases. The CDR3 is 14 residues long. Germline V CDR1 and CDR2: KGHSH, LQKENI. Trimming pared 6 bases from V and 1 base from J, leaving 10 bases between. This CDR3 reads CASSPDRSYNEQFF. CDR3 in DNA: TGTGCCAGCTCCCCGGACAGATCCTACAATGAGCAGTTCTTC.

The sample holds many counts of this clonotype. This sequence joins TRBV9 and TRBJ2-2; 7 nucleotides match TRBD1. Losses at the gene ends were 3 bases for V and 8 bases for J; bases not matched to a gene: 13. This CDR3 spans 16 amino acids. Germline V gene sequence: CDR1 SGDLS, CDR2 YYNGEE. The CDR3 loop is CASSDNAMRGQGELFF. The CDR3 coding sequence is TGTGCCAGCAGCGACAACGCGATGAGGGGGCAGGGGGAGCTGTTTTTT. The entire variable domain, with the rest obtained from reference TRBV9 and TRBJ2-2, is as follows: DSGVTQTPKHLITATGQRVTLRCSPRSGDLSVYWYQQSLDQGLQFLIQYYNGEERAKGNILERFSAQQFPDLHSELNLSSLELGDSALYFCASSDNAMRGQGELFFGEGSRLTVL.

This clonotype was counted a few times. The CDR3 region has the DNA TGTGCCAGCAGCCTTAACAGGGTGAATAATTCACCCCTCCACTTT. This translates into CASSLNRVNNSPLHF. The rearrangement joins TRBV7-2 to TRBJ1-6; D possibly corresponds to TRBD1 (6 bases). Trimming stripped 5 bases from V and 5 bases from J, with 13 bases between. This CDR3 contains 15 residues. The V gene's germline CDR1 is SGHTA and CDR2 FQGNSA.

This clonotype was seen only a few times. The chain couples TRBV7-2 to TRBJ2-3, with 8 bases aligning to TRBD2. Unmatched junction bases numbered 4, after V lost 3 bases and J lost 2 bases. Germline V gives CDR1 SGHTA, CDR2 FQGNSA. The CDR3 extends over 15 amino acids. The CDR3: CASSFRRGATDTQYF. The CDR3 region has the DNA TGTGCCAGCAGCTTCCGGCGGGGGGCCACAGATACGCAGTATTTT.

This chain uses TRBV5-1 with TRBJ2-7; D is unresolved. Germline CDR1 SGHRS, CDR2 YFSETQ. CDR3 length: 13 amino acids. V was shortened by 4 bases and J by 1 base, with 9 bases between the two germline ends. CDR3 loop: CASSTDGSYEQYF. The CDR3 coding sequence is TGCGCCAGCAGCACGGACGGTTCCTACGAGCAGTACTTC.

A few counts support this clonotype. The chain employs TRBV7-3 and TRBJ1-1; D is unclear. This CDR3 spans 13 amino acids. CDR1 and CDR2 from the germline V gene are SGHTA and FQGTGA. V lost 3 bases and J lost 1, with 6 bases in between. In DNA, the CDR3 is TGTGCCAGCAGCTTTGAGCCGAACACTGAAGCTTTCTTT. It translates to CASSFEPNTEAFF.